Listed below are T cell receptor beta chains from one sample, sequenced in a study of response to subunit inactivated influenza vaccine. TCRdb reanalysed the RT-PCR reads using MiXCR and keeps one entry per CDR3 protein. The table records about 610,000 distinct CDR3 sequences, approximately 14% of them present only once. This material consisted of PBMCs from blood, taken 11 to 12 days after vaccination. These receptors all stem from a man in his fifties or sixties who received an inactivated influenza vaccine. CDR3s leave out the opening cysteine and the closing phenylalanine or tryptophan.

j_call v_call cdr3_aa
TRBJ2-7 TRBV3-1 ASSHEGHEQY
TRBJ2-5 TRBV6-1 ASSPRSGTQETQY
TRBJ1-4 TRBV20-1 SARETVRGKLF
TRBJ2-5 TRBV5-1 ASSSRPPGQGEVTQY
TRBJ1-6 TRBV4-3 ASSQGPTYNSPLH
TRBJ2-2 TRBV12-3/TRBV12-4 ASSLGSPVYTGELF
TRBJ2-3 TRBV11-2 ASSFSGGLVDTQY
TRBJ1-1 TRBV3-1 ASSRPDGNTEAF
TRBJ2-6 TRBV5-1 ASSLGGGTGANVLT
TRBJ2-7 TRBV6-5 ASSYDRDPSYEQY